The 9 T cell receptor beta chains in this list originate from one sample, sequenced in a study of long-term antiretroviral therapy in people with HIV (dated by TCRdb to 2022 to 2024). Sequencing of the TRB variable region was done with the immunoSEQ hsTCRB v3.0 assay at survey level resolution. TCRdb re-hosts the immuneACCESS table, in-frame sequences only. Its copies lack some clones; in the studies checked, an unresolved V gene accounts for under half of them, and the cause for the rest is not known. In all, the sample holds 7,500 to 10,000 clones, and roughly 84% of those were seen once. Roughly 9.5% of the sample belongs to the ten largest clones. The specimen was unsorted PBMCs, collected 0.3 years before starting antiretroviral therapy. The source of these receptors is a man under 40 with HIV.

V usage is TRBV7-2 and J usage is TRBJ2-2; TRBD2 is a possible D gene (5 bases). Trimming cost V 5 bases and J 5 bases, with 12 bases left between them. Per germline, CDR1 SGHTA and CDR2 FQGNSA. The CDR3 is 14 amino acids. This chain's CDR3 is CASSPTEGTGELFF. CDR3 sequence (DNA): TGTGCCAGCAGCCCGACCGAGGGTACCGGGGAGCTGTTTTTT.

The chain combines TRBV10-3 with TRBJ2-1; 7 positions agree with TRBD1. From germline, CDR1 is ENHRY and CDR2 SYGVKD. Unmatched junction bases numbered 5, after V lost 0 bases and J lost 9 bases. CDR3 length: 14 amino acids. The CDR3: CAISESMSGGEQFF. DNA of the CDR3: TGTGCCATCAGTGAGTCGATGTCAGGGGGTGAGCAGTTCTTC.

This chain joins TRBV4-3 and TRBJ1-1; no clear D. The V end lost 0 bases, the J end lost 3 bases, and 8 bases lay between the germline ends. Germline loops: CDR1 LGHNA, CDR2 YSLEER. The CDR3 runs 14 residues. CDR3 in DNA: TGCGCCAGCAGCCAAGACTGGAGGGACACTGAAGCTTTCTTT. Amino acids: CASSQDWRDTEAFF.

The chain couples TRBV4-1 to TRBJ2-2; D uncertain. The CDR3 spans 12 residues. Trimming stripped 4 bases from V and 4 bases from J, with 4 bases between. From germline, CDR1 is MGHRA and CDR2 YSYEKL. The CDR3, as DNA: TGCGCCAGCAGCCCCCTCACCGGGGAGCTGTTTTTT. It translates to CASSPLTGELFF.

With respect to this clone: Within the sample, other DNA sequences also encode this same CDR3. The chain has TRBV4-2 and TRBJ2-3, with TRBD2 matching 14 bases. This CDR3 contains 18 residues. Per the germline V gene, CDR1 is LGHNA and CDR2 is YNFKEQ. V shed 0 bases and J 3 bases; nucleotides not matched to a gene: 5. CDR3 protein: CASSQDGTSGSRTDTQYF. The CDR3 DNA is TGTGCCAGCAGCCAAGACGGGACTAGCGGGAGTCGGACAGATACGCAGTATTTT.

The CDR3 DNA sequence: TGTGCCTGGAGTGACTTTGAGGGTCAGCCCCAGCATTTT. Translated: CAWSDFEGQPQHF. This chain uses TRBV30 with TRBJ1-5; D is uncertain. Germline CDR1 and CDR2: GTSNPN and SVGIG (reference sequence). The CDR3 sequence is 13 residues long. The V end lost 1 base, the J end lost 6 bases, and 10 bases lay between the germline ends.

The CDR3 region is CASRKNTGELFF. CDR3 DNA sequence: TGTGCCAGCAGGAAGAACACCGGGGAGCTGTTTTTT. The V and J genes are TRBV6-5 and TRBJ2-2; D not resolved. Deletions cut 6 bases from V and 1 base from J, with 3 bases between. The CDR3 has 12 amino acids. Germline lookup yields CDR1 MNHEY and CDR2 SVGAGI.

The chain is built from TRBV30 and TRBJ1-1; unclear D gene. Germline CDR1 GTSNPN, CDR2 SVGIG (reference sequence). CDR3 size: 11 residues. V was clipped by 5 bases and J by 7 bases, with 11 bases between them. The DNA of the CDR3 is TGTGCCTGGGATTCGGGATTTGAAGCTTTCTTT. It yields the protein CAWDSGFEAFF.

The chain combines TRBV5-1 with TRBJ1-4, with D unclear. This CDR3 contains 15 residues. The V gene lost 0 bases and the J gene lost 3 bases, with 9 bases spanning the gap. Germline CDR1 reads SGHRS; CDR2 reads YFSETQ. The CDR3 spells CASSLDARANEKLFF. CDR3 DNA: TGCGCCAGCAGCTTGGATGCTAGGGCTAATGAAAAACTGTTTTTT.